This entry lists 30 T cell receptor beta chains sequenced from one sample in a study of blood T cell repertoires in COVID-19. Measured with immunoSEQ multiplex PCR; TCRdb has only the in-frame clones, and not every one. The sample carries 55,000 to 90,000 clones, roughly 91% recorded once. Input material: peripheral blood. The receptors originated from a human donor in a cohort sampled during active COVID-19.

In DNA, the CDR3 is TGTGCCAGTAGTAAGACCTCGGAGGGCTACGAGCAGTACTTC. This codes for CASSKTSEGYEQYF. The rearrangement joins TRBV19 to TRBJ2-7, with D maybe TRBD2 (6 bases). This CDR3 is 14 amino acids long. Trimming took 4 bases from V and 3 from J, leaving 13 bases between them. Germline V gene sequence: CDR1 LNHDA, CDR2 SQIVND (reference sequence).

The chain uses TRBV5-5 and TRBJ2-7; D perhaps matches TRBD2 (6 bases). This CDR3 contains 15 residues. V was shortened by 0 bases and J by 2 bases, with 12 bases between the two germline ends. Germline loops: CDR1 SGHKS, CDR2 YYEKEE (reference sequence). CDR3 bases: TGTGCCAGCAGCTTGGGGCTAGCGACCACCTACGAGCAGTACGTC. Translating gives CASSLGLATTYEQYV.

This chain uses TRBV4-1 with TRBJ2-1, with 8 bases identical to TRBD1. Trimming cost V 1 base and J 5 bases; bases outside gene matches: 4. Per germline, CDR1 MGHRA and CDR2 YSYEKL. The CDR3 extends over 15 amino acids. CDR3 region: CASSQVGQGNNEQFF. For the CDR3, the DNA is TGCGCCAGCAGCCAAGTTGGACAGGGTAACAATGAGCAGTTCTTC.

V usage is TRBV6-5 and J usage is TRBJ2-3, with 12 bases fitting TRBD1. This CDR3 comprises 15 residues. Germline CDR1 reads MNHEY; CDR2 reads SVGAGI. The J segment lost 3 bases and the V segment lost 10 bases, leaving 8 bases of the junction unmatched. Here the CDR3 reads CATYPGQGATDTQYF. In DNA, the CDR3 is TGTGCCACCTACCCGGGACAGGGGGCTACAGATACGCAGTATTTT.

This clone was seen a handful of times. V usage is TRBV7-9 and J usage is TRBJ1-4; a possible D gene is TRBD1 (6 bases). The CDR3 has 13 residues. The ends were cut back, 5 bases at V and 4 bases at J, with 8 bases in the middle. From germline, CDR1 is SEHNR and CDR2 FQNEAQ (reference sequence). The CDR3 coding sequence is TGTGCCAGCAGCCAGGACAGTAATGAAAAACTGTTTTTT. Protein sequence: CASSQDSNEKLFF.

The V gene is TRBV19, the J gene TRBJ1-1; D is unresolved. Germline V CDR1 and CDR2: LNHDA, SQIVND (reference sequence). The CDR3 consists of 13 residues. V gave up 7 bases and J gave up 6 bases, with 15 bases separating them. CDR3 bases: TGTGCCAGTATGCCGGGAGTGGTGGCTGAAGCTTTCTTT. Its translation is CASMPGVVAEAFF. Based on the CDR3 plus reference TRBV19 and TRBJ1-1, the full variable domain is DGGITQSPKYLFRKEGQNVTLSCEQNLNHDAMYWYRQDPGQGLRLIYYSQIVNDFQKGDIAEGYSVSREKKESFPLTVTSAQKNPTAFYLCASMPGVVAEAFFGQGTRLTVV.

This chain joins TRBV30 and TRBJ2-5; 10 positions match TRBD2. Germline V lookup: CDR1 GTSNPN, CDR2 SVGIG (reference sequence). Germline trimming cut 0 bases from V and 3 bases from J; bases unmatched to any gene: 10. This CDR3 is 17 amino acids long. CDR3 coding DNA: TGTGCCTGGAGTGTAGGGGTGTGGCTAGCGGGAGAAGAGACCCAGTACTTC. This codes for CAWSVGVWLAGEETQYF.

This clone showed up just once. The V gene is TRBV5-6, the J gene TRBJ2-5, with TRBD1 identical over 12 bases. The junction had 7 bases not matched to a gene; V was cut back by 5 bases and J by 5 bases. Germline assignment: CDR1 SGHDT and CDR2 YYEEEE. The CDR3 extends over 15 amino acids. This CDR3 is CASSRDRGLGETQYF. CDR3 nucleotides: TGTGCCAGCAGTAGGGACAGGGGGCTTGGTGAGACCCAGTACTTC.

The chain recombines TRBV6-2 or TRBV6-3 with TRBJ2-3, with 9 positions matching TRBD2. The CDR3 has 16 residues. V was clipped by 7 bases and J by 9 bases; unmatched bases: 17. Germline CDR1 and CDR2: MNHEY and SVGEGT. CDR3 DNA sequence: TGTGCCAGCAACCCCCTGGCTAGCGGGATGACAGGGACGCAGTATTTT. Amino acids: CASNPLASGMTGTQYF.

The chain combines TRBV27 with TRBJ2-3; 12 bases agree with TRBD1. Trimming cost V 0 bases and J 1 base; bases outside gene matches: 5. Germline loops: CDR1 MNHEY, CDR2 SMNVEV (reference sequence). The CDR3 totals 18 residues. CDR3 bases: TGTGCCAGCAGTTTATCGCCCCGGGACAGGGGGCGCACAGATACGCAGTATTTT. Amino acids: CASSLSPRDRGRTDTQYF.

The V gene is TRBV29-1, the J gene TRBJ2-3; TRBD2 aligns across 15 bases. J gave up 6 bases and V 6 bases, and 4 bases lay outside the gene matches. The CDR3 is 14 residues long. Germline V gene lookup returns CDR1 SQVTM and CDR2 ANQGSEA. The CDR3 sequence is CSVGLAGGWDTQYF. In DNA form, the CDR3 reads TGCAGCGTGGGACTAGCGGGAGGTTGGGATACGCAGTATTTT.

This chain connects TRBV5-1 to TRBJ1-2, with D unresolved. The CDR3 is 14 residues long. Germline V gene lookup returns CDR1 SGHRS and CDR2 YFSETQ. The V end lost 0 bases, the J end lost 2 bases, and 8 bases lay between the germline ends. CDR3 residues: CASSLGTGNYGYTF. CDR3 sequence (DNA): TGCGCCAGCAGCTTGGGAACCGGGAACTATGGCTACACCTTC.

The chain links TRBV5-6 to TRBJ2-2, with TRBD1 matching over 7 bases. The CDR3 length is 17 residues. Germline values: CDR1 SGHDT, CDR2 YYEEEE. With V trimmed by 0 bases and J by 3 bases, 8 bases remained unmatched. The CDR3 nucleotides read TGTGCCAGCAGCTTGGCAAGGGACAGTTTTTACACCGGGGAGCTGTTTTTT. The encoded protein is CASSLARDSFYTGELFF. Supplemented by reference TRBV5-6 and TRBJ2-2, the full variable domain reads DAGVTQSPTHLIKTRGQQVTLRCSPKSGHDTVSWYQQALGQGPQFIFQYYEEEERQRGNFPDRFSGHQFPNYSSELNVNALLLGDSALYLCASSLARDSFYTGELFFGEGSRLTVL.

The DNA of the CDR3 is TGTGCCAGCAGCGAGGGGCAGGGAGGAGGCAATGAGCAGTTCTTC. As protein: CASSEGQGGGNEQFF. The chain links TRBV25-1 to TRBJ2-1, with a tentative D call TRBD2 (6 bases). The germline gives CDR1 MGHDK, CDR2 SYGVNS. V was trimmed by 6 bases and J by 6 bases, leaving 18 bases between them. The CDR3 is made up of 15 amino acids.

The CDR3 loop is CASRRSGLVEQYF. As DNA, the CDR3 is TGTGCCAGCAGGAGGTCAGGGCTTGTTGAGCAGTACTTC. This chain joins TRBV25-1 and TRBJ2-7, with D possibly TRBD1 on 5 matching bases. Trimming removed 6 bases from V and 7 bases from J, with 16 bases in between. Per the germline V gene, CDR1 is MGHDK and CDR2 is SYGVNS. CDR3 length: 13 residues.

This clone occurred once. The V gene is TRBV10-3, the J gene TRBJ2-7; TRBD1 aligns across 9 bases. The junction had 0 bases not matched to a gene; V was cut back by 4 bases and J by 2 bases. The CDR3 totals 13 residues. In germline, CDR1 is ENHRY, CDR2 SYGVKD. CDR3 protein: CAISGTGAYEQYF. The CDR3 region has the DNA TGTGCCATCAGTGGGACAGGGGCCTACGAGCAGTACTTC.

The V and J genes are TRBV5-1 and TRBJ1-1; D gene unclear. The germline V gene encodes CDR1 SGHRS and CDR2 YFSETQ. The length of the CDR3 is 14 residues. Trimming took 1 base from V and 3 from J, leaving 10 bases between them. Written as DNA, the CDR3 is TGCGCCAGCAGCTTGTCGCCGGTAGACACTGAAGCTTTCTTT. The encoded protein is CASSLSPVDTEAFF.

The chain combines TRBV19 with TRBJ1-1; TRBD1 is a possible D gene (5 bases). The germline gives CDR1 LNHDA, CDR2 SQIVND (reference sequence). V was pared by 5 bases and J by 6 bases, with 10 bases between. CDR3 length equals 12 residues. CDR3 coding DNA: TGTGCCAGTAGTCGGATCAGGGCTGAAGCTTTCTTT. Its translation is CASSRIRAEAFF.

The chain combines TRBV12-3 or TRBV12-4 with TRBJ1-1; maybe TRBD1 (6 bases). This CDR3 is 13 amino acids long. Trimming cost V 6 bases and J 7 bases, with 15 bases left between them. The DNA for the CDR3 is TGTGCCAGCAGCACCTCAGGGGCACTTGAAGCTTTCTTT. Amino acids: CASSTSGALEAFF.

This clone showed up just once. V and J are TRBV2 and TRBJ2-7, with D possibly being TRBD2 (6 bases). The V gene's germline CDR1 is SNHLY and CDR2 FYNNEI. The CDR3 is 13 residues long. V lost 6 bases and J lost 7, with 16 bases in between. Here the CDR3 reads CASRLGPAGEQYV. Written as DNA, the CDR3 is TGTGCCAGCAGGCTTGGACCTGCGGGAGAGCAGTACGTC.

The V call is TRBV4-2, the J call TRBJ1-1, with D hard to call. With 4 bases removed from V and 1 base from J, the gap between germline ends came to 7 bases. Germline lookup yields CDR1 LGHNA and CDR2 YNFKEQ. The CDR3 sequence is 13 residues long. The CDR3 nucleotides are TGTGCCAGCAGCCCCGGTCAGAACACTGAAGCTTTCTTT. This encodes CASSPGQNTEAFF.

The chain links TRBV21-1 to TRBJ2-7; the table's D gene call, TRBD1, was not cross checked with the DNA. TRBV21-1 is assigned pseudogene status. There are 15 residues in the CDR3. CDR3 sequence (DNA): TGTGCCAGCAGCCCGGACAGGGGGAGCTCCTACGAGCAGTACGTC. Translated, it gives CASSPDRGSSYEQYV.

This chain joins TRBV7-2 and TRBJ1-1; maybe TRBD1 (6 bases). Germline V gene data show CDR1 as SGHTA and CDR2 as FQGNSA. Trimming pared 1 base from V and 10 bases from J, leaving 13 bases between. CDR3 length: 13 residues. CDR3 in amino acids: CASSLERGAVAFF. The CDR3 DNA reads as TGTGCCAGCAGCTTAGAGCGGGGGGCGGTAGCTTTCTTT.

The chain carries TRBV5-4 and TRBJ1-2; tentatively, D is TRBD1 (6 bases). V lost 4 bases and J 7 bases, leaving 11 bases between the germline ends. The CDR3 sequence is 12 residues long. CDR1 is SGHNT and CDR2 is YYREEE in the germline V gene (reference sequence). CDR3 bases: TGTGCCAGCAGCCCACAGGGTGCTGGCTACACCTTC. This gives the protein CASSPQGAGYTF.

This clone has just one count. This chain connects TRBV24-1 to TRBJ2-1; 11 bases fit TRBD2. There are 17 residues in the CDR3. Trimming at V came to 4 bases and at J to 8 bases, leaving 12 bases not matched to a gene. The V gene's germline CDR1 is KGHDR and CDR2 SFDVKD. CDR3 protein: CATSDPSLAGGWYEQFF. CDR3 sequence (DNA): TGTGCCACCAGTGACCCTTCCCTAGCGGGAGGATGGTATGAGCAGTTCTTC.

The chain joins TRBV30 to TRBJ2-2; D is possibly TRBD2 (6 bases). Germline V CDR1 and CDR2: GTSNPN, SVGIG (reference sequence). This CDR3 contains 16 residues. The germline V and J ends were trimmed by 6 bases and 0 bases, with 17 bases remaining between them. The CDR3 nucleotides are TGTGCCTGCCCAATGCGGGGTCACGCGAACACCGGGGAGCTGTTTTTT. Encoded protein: CACPMRGHANTGELFF. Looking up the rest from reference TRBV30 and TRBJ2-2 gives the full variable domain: SQTIHQWPATLVQPVGSPLSLECTVEGTSNPNLYWYRQAAGRGLQLLFYSVGIGQISSEVPQNLSASRPQDRQFILSSKKLLLSDSGFYLCACPMRGHANTGELFFGEGSRLTVL.

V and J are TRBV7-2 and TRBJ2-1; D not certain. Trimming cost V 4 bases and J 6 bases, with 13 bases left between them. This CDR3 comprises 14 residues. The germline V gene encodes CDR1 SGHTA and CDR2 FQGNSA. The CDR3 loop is CASSSVPYGNEQFF. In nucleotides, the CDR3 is TGTGCCAGCAGCTCGGTCCCCTATGGCAATGAGCAGTTCTTC.

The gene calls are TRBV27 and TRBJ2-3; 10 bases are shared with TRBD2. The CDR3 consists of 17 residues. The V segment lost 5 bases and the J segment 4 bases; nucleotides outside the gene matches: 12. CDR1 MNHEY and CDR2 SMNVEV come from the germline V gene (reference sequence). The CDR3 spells CASSTTSGWGTADTQYF. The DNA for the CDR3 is TGTGCCAGCAGTACGACTAGCGGGTGGGGGACTGCAGATACGCAGTATTTT.

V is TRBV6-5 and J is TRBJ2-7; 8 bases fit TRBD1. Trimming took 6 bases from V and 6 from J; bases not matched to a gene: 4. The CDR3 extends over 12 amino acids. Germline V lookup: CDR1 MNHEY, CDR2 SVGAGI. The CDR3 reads CASSWTGSEQYV. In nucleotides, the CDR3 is TGTGCCAGCAGCTGGACAGGGAGCGAGCAGTACGTC.

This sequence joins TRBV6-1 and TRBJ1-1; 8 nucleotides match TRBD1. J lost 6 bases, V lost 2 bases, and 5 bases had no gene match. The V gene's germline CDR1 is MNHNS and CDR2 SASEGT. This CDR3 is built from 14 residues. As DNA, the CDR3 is TGTGCCAGCAGTGAACCAGGACAGGGCGCTGAAGCTTTCTTT. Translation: CASSEPGQGAEAFF.